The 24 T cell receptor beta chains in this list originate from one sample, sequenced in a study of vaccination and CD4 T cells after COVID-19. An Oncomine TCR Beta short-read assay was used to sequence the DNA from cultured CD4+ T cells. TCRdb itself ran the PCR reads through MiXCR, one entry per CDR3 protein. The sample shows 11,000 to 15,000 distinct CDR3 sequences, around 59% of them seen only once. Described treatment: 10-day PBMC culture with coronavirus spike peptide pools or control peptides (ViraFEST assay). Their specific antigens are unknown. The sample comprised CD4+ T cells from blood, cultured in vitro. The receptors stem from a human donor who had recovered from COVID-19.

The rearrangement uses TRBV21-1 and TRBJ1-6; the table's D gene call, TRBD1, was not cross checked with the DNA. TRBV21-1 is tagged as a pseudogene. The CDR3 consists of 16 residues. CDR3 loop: CASSKEQGRRNSPLHF. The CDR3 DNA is TGTGCCAGCAGCAAAGAACAGGGAAGGCGGAATTCACCCCTCCACTTT.

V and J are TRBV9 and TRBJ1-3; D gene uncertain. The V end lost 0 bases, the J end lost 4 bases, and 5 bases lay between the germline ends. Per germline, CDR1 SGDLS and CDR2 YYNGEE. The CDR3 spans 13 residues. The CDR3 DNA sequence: TGTGCCAGCAGCGTAGTTCCCGGAAACACCATATATTTT. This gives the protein CASSVVPGNTIYF.

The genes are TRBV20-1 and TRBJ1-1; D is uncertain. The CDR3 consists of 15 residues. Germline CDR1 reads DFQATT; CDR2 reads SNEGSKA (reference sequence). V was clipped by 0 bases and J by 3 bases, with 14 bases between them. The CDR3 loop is CSARDPQSTDTEAFF. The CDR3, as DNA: TGCAGTGCTAGAGATCCCCAGAGCACGGACACTGAAGCTTTCTTT.

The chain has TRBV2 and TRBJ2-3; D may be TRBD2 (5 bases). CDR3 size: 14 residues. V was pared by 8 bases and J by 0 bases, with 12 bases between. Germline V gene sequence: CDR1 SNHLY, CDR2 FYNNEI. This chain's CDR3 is CASRRSESTDTQYF. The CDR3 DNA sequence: TGTGCCAGCCGGAGGAGCGAAAGCACAGATACGCAGTATTTT.

CDR3 sequence (DNA): TGTGCCAGCACTAAATGGAACACCGGGGAGCTGTTTTTT. This encodes CASTKWNTGELFF. J is TRBJ2-2 and V is TRBV27; D uncertain. Germline V gives CDR1 MNHEY, CDR2 SMNVEV (reference sequence). The CDR3 contains 13 residues. The V and J ends lost 7 bases and 1 base respectively, with 7 bases between them.

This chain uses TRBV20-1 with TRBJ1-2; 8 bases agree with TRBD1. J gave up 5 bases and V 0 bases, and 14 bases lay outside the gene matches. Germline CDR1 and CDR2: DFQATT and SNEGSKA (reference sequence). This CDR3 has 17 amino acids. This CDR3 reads CSARDAGGWASEYGYTF. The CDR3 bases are TGCAGTGCTAGAGATGCAGGGGGCTGGGCTTCTGAATATGGCTACACCTTC.

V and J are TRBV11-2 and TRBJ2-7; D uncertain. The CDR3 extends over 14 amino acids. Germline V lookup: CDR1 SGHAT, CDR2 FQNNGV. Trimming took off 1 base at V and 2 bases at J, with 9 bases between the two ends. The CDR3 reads CASSLGVRTYEQYF. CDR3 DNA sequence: TGTGCCAGCAGCTTAGGGGTCAGAACCTACGAGCAGTACTTC.

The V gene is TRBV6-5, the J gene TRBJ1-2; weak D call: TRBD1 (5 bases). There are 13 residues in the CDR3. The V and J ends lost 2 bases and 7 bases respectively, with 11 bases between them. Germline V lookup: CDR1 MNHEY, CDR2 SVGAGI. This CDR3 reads CASSYGTGGGYTF. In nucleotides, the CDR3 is TGTGCCAGCAGTTACGGAACAGGAGGTGGCTACACCTTC.

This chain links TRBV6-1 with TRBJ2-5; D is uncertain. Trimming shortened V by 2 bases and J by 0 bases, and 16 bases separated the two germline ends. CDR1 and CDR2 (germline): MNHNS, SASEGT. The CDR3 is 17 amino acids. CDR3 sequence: CASSEPPLFQNQETQYF. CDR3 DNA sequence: TGTGCCAGCAGTGAACCTCCCCTTTTCCAGAACCAAGAGACCCAGTACTTC.

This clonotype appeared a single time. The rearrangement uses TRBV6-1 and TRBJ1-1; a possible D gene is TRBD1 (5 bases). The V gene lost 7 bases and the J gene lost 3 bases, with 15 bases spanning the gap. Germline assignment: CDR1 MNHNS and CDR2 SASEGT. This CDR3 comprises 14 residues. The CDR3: CASIRGGSYTEAFF. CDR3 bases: TGTGCCAGCATAAGGGGCGGGAGTTACACTGAAGCTTTCTTT.

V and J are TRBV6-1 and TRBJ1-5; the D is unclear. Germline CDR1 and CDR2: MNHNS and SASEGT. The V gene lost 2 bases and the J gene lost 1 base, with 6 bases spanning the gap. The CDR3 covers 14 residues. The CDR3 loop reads CASSEWVSNQPQHF. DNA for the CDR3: TGTGCCAGCAGTGAATGGGTAAGCAATCAGCCCCAGCATTTT.

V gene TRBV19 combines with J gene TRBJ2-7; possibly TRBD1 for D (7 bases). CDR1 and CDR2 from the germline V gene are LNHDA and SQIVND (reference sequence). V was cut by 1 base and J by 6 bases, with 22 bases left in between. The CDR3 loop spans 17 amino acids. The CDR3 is CASSIGASGGGYREQYF. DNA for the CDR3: TGTGCCAGTAGTATAGGGGCCTCCGGAGGGGGCTATCGCGAGCAGTACTTC.

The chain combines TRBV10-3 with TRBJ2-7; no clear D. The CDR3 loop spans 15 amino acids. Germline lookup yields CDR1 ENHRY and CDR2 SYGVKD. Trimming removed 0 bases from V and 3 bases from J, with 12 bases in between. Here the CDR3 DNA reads TGTGCCATCAGTGAGTCCAGGAAGACCCTCTACGAGCAGTACTTC. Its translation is CAISESRKTLYEQYF.

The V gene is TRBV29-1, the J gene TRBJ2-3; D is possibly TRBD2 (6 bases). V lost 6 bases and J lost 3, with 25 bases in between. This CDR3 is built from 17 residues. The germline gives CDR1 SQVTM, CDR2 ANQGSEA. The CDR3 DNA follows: TGCAGCGTCCAGGGAATTGTGACGGGAGCTAGGACAGATACGCAGTATTTT. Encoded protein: CSVQGIVTGARTDTQYF.

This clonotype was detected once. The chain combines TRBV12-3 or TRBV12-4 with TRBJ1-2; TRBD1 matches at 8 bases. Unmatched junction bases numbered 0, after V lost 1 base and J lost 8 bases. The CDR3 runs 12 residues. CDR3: CASSLGTGGYTF. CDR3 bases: TGTGCCAGCAGTTTAGGGACAGGGGGCTACACCTTC.

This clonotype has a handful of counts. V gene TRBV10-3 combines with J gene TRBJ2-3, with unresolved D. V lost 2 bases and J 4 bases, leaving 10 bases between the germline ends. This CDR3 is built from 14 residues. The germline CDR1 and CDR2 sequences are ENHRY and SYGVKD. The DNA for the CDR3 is TGTGCCATCAGTGAGACGTTAATAGCAGATACGCAGTATTTT. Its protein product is CAISETLIADTQYF.

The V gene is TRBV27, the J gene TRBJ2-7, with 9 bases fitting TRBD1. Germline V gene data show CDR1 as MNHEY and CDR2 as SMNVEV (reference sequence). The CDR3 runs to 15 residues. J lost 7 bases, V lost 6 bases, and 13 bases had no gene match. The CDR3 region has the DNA TGTGCCAGCAGGTCGGACGGGACAGGGACGGGTGAGCAGTACTTC. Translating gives CASRSDGTGTGEQYF.

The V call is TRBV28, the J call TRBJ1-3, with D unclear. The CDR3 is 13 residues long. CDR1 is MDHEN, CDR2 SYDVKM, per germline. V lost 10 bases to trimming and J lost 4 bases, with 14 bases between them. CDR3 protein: CATLLGSGNTIYF. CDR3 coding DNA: TGTGCCACATTACTGGGGTCCGGAAACACCATATATTTT.

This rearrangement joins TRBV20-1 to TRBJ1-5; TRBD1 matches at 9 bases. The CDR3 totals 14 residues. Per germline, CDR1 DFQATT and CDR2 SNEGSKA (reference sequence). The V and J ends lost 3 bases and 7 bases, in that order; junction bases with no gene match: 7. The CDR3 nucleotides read TGCAGTGCTAGGCTACCGGGACAGGGACAGCCCCAGCATTTT. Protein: CSARLPGQGQPQHF.

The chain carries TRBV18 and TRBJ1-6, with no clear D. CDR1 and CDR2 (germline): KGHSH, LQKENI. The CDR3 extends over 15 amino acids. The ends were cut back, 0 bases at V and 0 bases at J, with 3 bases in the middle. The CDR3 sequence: CASSPPPSYNSPLHF. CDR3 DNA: TGTGCCAGCTCACCACCTCCCTCCTATAATTCACCCCTCCACTTT. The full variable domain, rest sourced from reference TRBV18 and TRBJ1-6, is NAGVMQNPRHLVRRRGQEARLRCSPMKGHSHVYWYRQLPEEGLKFMVYLQKENIIDESGMPKERFSAEFPKEGPSILRIQQVVRGDSAAYFCASSPPPSYNSPLHFGNGTRLTVT.

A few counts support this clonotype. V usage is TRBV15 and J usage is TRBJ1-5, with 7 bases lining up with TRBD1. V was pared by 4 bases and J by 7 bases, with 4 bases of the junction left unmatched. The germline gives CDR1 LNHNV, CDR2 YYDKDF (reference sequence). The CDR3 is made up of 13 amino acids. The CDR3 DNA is TGTGCCACCAGCAATGACAGGGCCCAGCCCCAGCATTTT. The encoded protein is CATSNDRAQPQHF.

This CDR3 is CASRRRLRTDTQYF. The DNA of the CDR3 is TGTGCCAGCAGACGGAGGCTTCGCACAGATACGCAGTATTTT. The V and J genes are TRBV28 and TRBJ2-3; D perhaps matches TRBD2 (5 bases). Germline-derived CDR1 and CDR2 are MDHEN and SYDVKM. With 6 bases removed from V and 1 base from J, the gap between germline ends came to 11 bases. The CDR3 totals 14 residues. Using reference TRBV28 and TRBJ2-3 for the parts outside the CDR3, the full variable domain is DVKVTQSSRYLVKRTGEKVFLECVQDMDHENMFWYRQDPGLGLRLIYFSYDVKMKEKGDIPEGYSVSREKKERFSLILESASTNQTSMYLCASRRRLRTDTQYFGPGTRLTVL.

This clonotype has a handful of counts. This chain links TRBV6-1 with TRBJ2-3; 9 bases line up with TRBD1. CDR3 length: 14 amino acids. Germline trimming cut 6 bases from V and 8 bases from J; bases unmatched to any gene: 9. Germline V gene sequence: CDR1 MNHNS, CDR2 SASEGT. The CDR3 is CASRQGQGSTTQYF. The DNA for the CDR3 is TGTGCCAGCAGACAGGGACAGGGTAGCACTACGCAGTATTTT.

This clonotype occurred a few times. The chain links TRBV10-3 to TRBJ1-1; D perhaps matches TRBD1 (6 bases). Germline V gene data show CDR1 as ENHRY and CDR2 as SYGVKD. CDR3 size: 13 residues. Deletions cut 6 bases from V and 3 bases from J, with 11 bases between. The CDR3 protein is CAISEGVDTEAFF. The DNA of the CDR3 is TGTGCCATCAGCGAGGGGGTAGACACTGAAGCTTTCTTT.